This TCR beta chain was captured by sequencing in a study of T cells in localized non-small cell lung cancer. Germline loops: CDR1 MNHGY, CDR2 SAAAGT. The CDR3 has 14 residues. Whole-study findings and limits: Highest T cell clonality was seen in uninvolved adjacent lung, surpassing that measured in tumor. Longer overall survival accompanied higher blood T cell density. Heterogeneity within the tumor remains possible, as just one region underwent sequencing. Adjacent lung tissue had a median approximately 61 of the top 100 clones found in the tumor.

Profiled with immunoSEQ multiplex PCR; TCRdb holds only in-frame clones, not every one. The data hold 2,600 or so clones, with roughly 31% observed a single time. Regarding this clone: Its specificity is unknown. At one of its ends the junction is not consistent with the germline gene, which may arise from a read error.

The chain employs TRBV6-8 and TRBJ2-5; D may be TRBD2 (6 bases). The receptor was derived from a female donor older than 55 with stage II lung adenocarcinoma. The material was lung tumor tissue, obtained before any cancer treatment. CDR3 amino acids: CAISLVGGTETQYF. CDR3 nucleotides: TGTGCCATCAGTTTGGTGGGGGGTACAGAGACCCAGTACTTC.